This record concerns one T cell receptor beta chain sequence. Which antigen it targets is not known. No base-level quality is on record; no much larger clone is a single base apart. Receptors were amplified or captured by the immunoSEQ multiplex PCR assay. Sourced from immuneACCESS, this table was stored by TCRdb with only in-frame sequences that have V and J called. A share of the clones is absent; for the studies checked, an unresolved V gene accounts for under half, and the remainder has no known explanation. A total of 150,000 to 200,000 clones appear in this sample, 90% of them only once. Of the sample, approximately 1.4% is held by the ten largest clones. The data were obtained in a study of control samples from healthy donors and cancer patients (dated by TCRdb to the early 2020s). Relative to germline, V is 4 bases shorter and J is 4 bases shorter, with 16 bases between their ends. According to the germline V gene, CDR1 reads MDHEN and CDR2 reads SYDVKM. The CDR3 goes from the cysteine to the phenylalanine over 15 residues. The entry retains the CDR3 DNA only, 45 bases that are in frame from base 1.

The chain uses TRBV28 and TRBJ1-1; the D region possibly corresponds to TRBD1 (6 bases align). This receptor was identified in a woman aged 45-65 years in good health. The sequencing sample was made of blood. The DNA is TGTGCCAGCAGTTCCCCTCGGGGGCTGTCCACTGAAGCTTTCTTT. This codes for CASSSPRGLSTEAFF.